Each of the 22 T cell receptor beta chains below was sequenced from the same sample in a study of T cells in Graves' hyperthyroidism and ophthalmopathy. RNA transcripts served as the template for amplifying TCR beta CDR3 regions. The HTBI primer set served for first-round RT-PCR of the TCR CDR3. Each CDR3 protein is one row after TCRdb ran MiXCR on the multiplex PCR reads. Of 250,000 to 300,000 distinct CDR3 sequences in the sample, 13% to 15% were seen once. Sequencing was performed on blood. Every receptor here comes from a woman aged 40 to 55 with Graves' hyperthyroidism that later progressed to Graves' ophthalmopathy.

This clonotype was recorded at least ten times. V gene TRBV10-3 combines with J gene TRBJ2-1; D gene unclear. The CDR3 loop spans 14 amino acids. The germline V gene encodes CDR1 ENHRY and CDR2 SYGVKD. The V end lost 2 bases, the J end lost 8 bases, and 13 bases lay between the germline ends. The CDR3 DNA reads TGTGCCATCAGTGAGAAAGTCTATCGGGATGAGCAGTTCTTC. Its translation: CAISEKVYRDEQFF.

This clonotype was seen many times. CDR3 region: CASSRESYNEQFF. DNA of the CDR3: TGTGCCAGCAGTCGGGAATCCTACAATGAGCAGTTCTTC. V gene TRBV2 combines with J gene TRBJ2-1, with D tentatively TRBD2 (5 bases). The germline V gene encodes CDR1 SNHLY and CDR2 FYNNEI. V was pared by 5 bases and J by 1 base, with 6 bases between. The CDR3 extends over 13 amino acids.

The rearrangement joins TRBV13 to TRBJ2-3; possible D gene TRBD2, 6 bases. The germline V gene encodes CDR1 PRHDT and CDR2 FYEKMQ (reference sequence). This CDR3 is built from 16 residues. V was shortened by 0 bases and J by 2 bases, with 12 bases between the two germline ends. The CDR3 region is CASSLGVGGDTDTQYF. The CDR3 DNA reads as TGTGCCAGCAGCTTAGGGGTCGGCGGGGACACAGATACGCAGTATTTT.

This clonotype was recorded many times. The V gene is TRBV12-3 or TRBV12-4, the J gene TRBJ2-1; 10 bases are shared with TRBD2. Trimming cost V 2 bases and J 7 bases; bases outside gene matches: 8. This CDR3 contains 16 residues. In nucleotides, the CDR3 is TGTGCCAGCAGTTTAAGGCTAGCGGGAGTGGTGAATGAGCAGTTCTTC. Amino acids: CASSLRLAGVVNEQFF.

The table lists this clonotype with many counts. V usage is TRBV5-1 and J usage is TRBJ2-3; tentative D call: TRBD2 (5 bases). The V gene lost 4 bases and the J gene lost 0 bases, with 12 bases spanning the gap. Germline V gives CDR1 SGHRS, CDR2 YFSETQ. The CDR3 contains 15 residues. CDR3 sequence: CASSAASTSTDTQYF. CDR3 bases: TGCGCCAGCAGCGCAGCTAGCACGAGCACAGATACGCAGTATTTT.

This clonotype was detected ten times or more. The junction departs from the called germline gene at one end, perhaps through a read error. The CDR3 loop is CASSRTSGFTDTQYF. The CDR3 DNA follows: TGCGCCAGCAGCAGGACTAGCGGATTCACAGATACGCAGTATTTT. The chain is built from TRBV2 and TRBJ2-3; TRBD2 aligns across 10 bases. This CDR3 region has 15 residues. From germline, CDR1 is SNHLY and CDR2 FYNNEI.

Ten or more counts support this clonotype. The CDR3 DNA follows: TGTGCCAGCAGCTTGCCCATCGGACAGGCGCACTCTGGGGCCAACGTCCTGACTTTC. Its protein is CASSLPIGQAHSGANVLTF. V usage is TRBV7-9 and J usage is TRBJ2-6, with TRBD1 identical over 7 bases. CDR3 length: 19 amino acids. The germline CDR1 and CDR2 sequences are SEHNR and FQNEAQ (reference sequence). V trimming: 3 bases; J trimming: 0 bases; junction bases outside the gene matches: 11.

This clonotype was observed many times. The chain links TRBV7-2 to TRBJ2-1, with D perhaps matching TRBD1 (5 bases). The ends were cut back, 1 base at V and 6 bases at J, with 7 bases in the middle. Germline V gene data show CDR1 as SGHTA and CDR2 as FQGNSA. The CDR3 is 13 residues long. The CDR3 is CASSLGTFNEQFF. CDR3 nucleotide sequence: TGTGCCAGCAGCTTAGGGACATTCAATGAGCAGTTCTTC.

This clonotype was seen repeatedly, ten times or more. The rearrangement uses TRBV13 and TRBJ2-1; D is undetermined. Germline CDR1 reads PRHDT; CDR2 reads FYEKMQ (reference sequence). Trimming cost V 6 bases and J 7 bases, with 13 bases left between them. The CDR3 runs 13 residues. The CDR3 DNA sequence: TGTGCCAGCAGGGCGAGCCCTCGTAATGAGCAGTTCTTC. Protein product: CASRASPRNEQFF.

The table lists this clonotype with many counts. The chain recombines TRBV7-6 with TRBJ1-1; D not certain. The germline V gene encodes CDR1 SGHVS and CDR2 FNYEAQ. CDR3 length equals 17 residues. V lost 5 bases, J lost 4 bases, and 23 bases lay in between. The CDR3 DNA follows: TGTGCCAGCAGCGAGGAGTTCGGTTCGCCCGCGAGCACTGAAGCTTTCTTT. This codes for CASSEEFGSPASTEAFF.

This clonotype was detected ten times or more. The gene calls are TRBV20-1 and TRBJ2-3, with 10 bases lining up with TRBD2. Per germline, CDR1 DFQATT and CDR2 SNEGSKA (reference sequence). After removal of 3 bases from V and 6 bases from J, the junction contained 12 bases not matched to a gene. This CDR3 spans 16 amino acids. CDR3 bases: TGCAGTGCTAGGAAGATTAGCGGGAGGATAGGGGATACGCAGTATTTT. This sequence encodes CSARKISGRIGDTQYF.

This clonotype appeared many times. The chain employs TRBV2 and TRBJ2-1; TRBD2 matches at 10 bases. J was trimmed by 0 bases and V by 7 bases; bases with no gene match: 9. Per the germline V gene, CDR1 is SNHLY and CDR2 is FYNNEI. The CDR3 length is 17 residues. The CDR3 here is CASIKKAGGLSYNEQFF. CDR3 nucleotides: TGTGCCAGCATAAAAAAAGCGGGAGGGCTCTCCTACAATGAGCAGTTCTTC. Variable domain in full (rest from reference TRBV2 and TRBJ2-1): EPEVTQTPSHQVTQMGQEVILRCVPISNHLYFYWYRQILGQKVEFLVSFYNNEISEKSEIFDDQFSVERPDGSNFTLKIRSTKLEDSAMYFCASIKKAGGLSYNEQFFGPGTRLTVL.

The chain has TRBV19 and TRBJ2-1; 11 nucleotides match TRBD2. Losses at the gene ends were 4 bases for V and 7 bases for J; bases not matched to a gene: 6. CDR3 length equals 15 residues. Germline V gene data show CDR1 as LNHDA and CDR2 as SQIVND (reference sequence). In DNA, the CDR3 is TGTGCCAGTAGTAAAACTAGCGGGAGAAGGAATGAGCAGTTCTTC. It is translated as CASSKTSGRRNEQFF.

This clonotype was observed a handful of times. The chain links TRBV6-1 to TRBJ1-2; D perhaps matches TRBD1 (5 bases). The V and J ends lost 3 bases and 4 bases respectively, with 9 bases between them. The germline V gene encodes CDR1 MNHNS and CDR2 SASEGT. The CDR3 spans 13 residues. CDR3 sequence: CASSDRAPYGYTF. In DNA, the CDR3 is TGTGCCAGCAGTGACAGGGCCCCCTATGGCTACACCTTC.

V and J are TRBV28 and TRBJ2-1, with 12 bases lining up with TRBD2. This CDR3 is built from 15 residues. The junction had 5 bases not matched to a gene; V was cut back by 6 bases and J by 5 bases. Germline lookup yields CDR1 MDHEN and CDR2 SYDVKM. The CDR3 reads CASSGLAGRNNEQFF. CDR3 DNA: TGTGCCAGCAGCGGACTAGCGGGAAGAAACAATGAGCAGTTCTTC.

This clonotype showed up many times. The V call is TRBV7-9, the J call TRBJ2-7, with 13 bases identical to TRBD2. The CDR3 length is 18 residues. Germline loops: CDR1 SEHNR, CDR2 FQNEAQ (reference sequence). Germline trimming cut 1 base from V and 5 bases from J; bases unmatched to any gene: 11. CDR3 coding DNA: TGTGCCAGCAGCTTAGATGGGACTAGCGGGACGGTCCTAGACGAGCAGTACTTC. Translation: CASSLDGTSGTVLDEQYF.

This clonotype was seen many times. This chain links TRBV28 with TRBJ1-5, with D possibly being TRBD1 (5 bases). Looked up from germline, CDR1 is MDHEN and CDR2 is SYDVKM. This CDR3 has 15 amino acids. Trimming took off 10 bases at V and 6 bases at J, with 22 bases between the two ends. DNA of the CDR3: TGTGCCACCATACTCGGGGGGACTCGCTTTCAGCCCCAGCATTTT. Translating it yields CATILGGTRFQPQHF.

This clonotype was counted many times. V is TRBV6-1 and J is TRBJ1-1, with unresolved D. Trimming took 5 bases from V and 4 from J, leaving 11 bases between them. The CDR3 spans 13 residues. Germline V gene data show CDR1 as MNHNS and CDR2 as SASEGT. CDR3 in DNA: TGTGCCAGCAGTTCCGACCCGAGCACTGAAGCTTTCTTT. As protein: CASSSDPSTEAFF.

Only a few counts were recorded for this clonotype. This chain joins TRBV27 and TRBJ2-1; TRBD2 matches 14 bases. The CDR3 runs 15 residues. Germline values: CDR1 MNHEY, CDR2 SMNVEV (reference sequence). V shed 4 bases, J shed 7 bases, and the junction held 3 bases outside the gene matches. CDR3 sequence reads: CASSSRTSGRNEQFF. Written as DNA, the CDR3 is TGTGCCAGCAGTTCTCGGACTAGCGGGAGGAATGAGCAGTTCTTC.

This clonotype was observed many times. J is TRBJ1-4 and V is TRBV2; D is unresolved. The CDR3 has 14 residues. Germline V CDR1 and CDR2: SNHLY, FYNNEI. V gave up 2 bases and J gave up 0 bases, with 4 bases separating them. Here the CDR3 reads CASSELTTNEKLFF. The CDR3 nucleotides read TGTGCCAGCAGTGAATTAACAACTAATGAAAAACTGTTTTTT.

This clonotype was picked up a small number of times. V usage is TRBV28 and J usage is TRBJ1-2; D unresolved. The CDR3 is made up of 11 amino acids. CDR1 and CDR2 from the germline V gene are MDHEN and SYDVKM. V gave up 3 bases and J gave up 5 bases, with 4 bases separating them. The CDR3: CASSFPYGYTF. In DNA form, the CDR3 reads TGTGCCAGCAGTTTTCCTTATGGCTACACCTTC.

This clonotype was picked up many times. This sequence joins TRBV29-1 and TRBJ1-1; perhaps TRBD1 as D (5 bases). CDR1 and CDR2 from the germline V gene are SQVTM and ANQGSEA. This CDR3 spans 12 amino acids. The ends were cut back, 7 bases at V and 2 bases at J, with 11 bases in the middle. CDR3 sequence: CSGGSSNTEAFF. CDR3 sequence (DNA): TGCAGCGGGGGGAGCAGCAACACTGAAGCTTTCTTT.